The 10 T cell receptor beta chains presented below share a single source sample, sequenced in a study of molecular identifiers for immune sequencing clone quantification. MiXCR, applied by TCRdb to the PCR reads, yields one record per CDR3 protein. The profile shows around 460,000 distinct CDR3 sequences, roughly 25% of them singletons. The specimen sequenced was naive CD8+ T cells from blood, with Jurkat cell RNA spiked in. Described subset: FACS-sorted CD8+CD4-CCR7+CD45RA+ naive T cells. The receptors derive from a human donor in good health. Some libraries in this study had Jurkat cell RNA spiked in.

Details on this clonotype: A read error may explain this, as a much larger clone is one base away. V is TRBV7-9 and J is TRBJ2-3; D remains ambiguous. The CDR3 consists of 13 residues. Trimming pared 5 bases from V and 4 bases from J, leaving 10 bases between. CDR1 and CDR2 (germline): SEHNR, FQNEAQ (reference sequence). The CDR3 sequence is CASSLVGADTQYF. As DNA, the CDR3 is TGTGCCAGCAGCCTGGTTGGGGCAGATACGCAGTATTTT.

This clonotype appeared many times. The rearrangement links TRBV2 to TRBJ1-5; D unresolved. The CDR3 covers 15 residues. The germline gives CDR1 SNHLY, CDR2 FYNNEI. V lost 6 bases and J lost 1, with 13 bases in between. This chain's CDR3 is CASRPIRSSNQPQHF. In DNA, the CDR3 is TGTGCCAGCAGGCCGATTCGATCGAGCAATCAGCCCCAGCATTTT.

This chain uses TRBV29-1 with TRBJ2-7, with TRBD1 matching 9 bases. With 6 bases clipped from V and 4 bases from J, the junction kept 7 bases outside the gene matches. The CDR3 is 13 residues long. Germline values: CDR1 SQVTM, CDR2 ANQGSEA. The CDR3 DNA reads as TGCAGCGTGACAGGGGGAATGACGTACGAGCAGTACTTC. It specifies CSVTGGMTYEQYF.

This clonotype came up a few times. This chain links TRBV27 with TRBJ2-7; 9 bases agree with TRBD2. V trimming: 5 bases; J trimming: 0 bases; junction bases outside the gene matches: 5. Germline CDR1 MNHEY, CDR2 SMNVEV (reference sequence). CDR3 size: 15 residues. The CDR3 protein is CASSPFSGSSYEQYF. For the CDR3, the DNA is TGTGCCAGCAGTCCATTTAGCGGGAGCTCCTACGAGCAGTACTTC.

The table lists this clonotype with a count of one. The limits of the CDR3 on the DNA are not certain, so only TCRdb's listed CDR3 is given. The chain combines TRBV7-5 with TRBJ2-1. TRBV7-5 is shown as a pseudogene. The CDR3 contains 22 residues when both ends are counted. The CDR3 sequence is CISVPEALRFVWVTGHYNEQFF.

Comment on this clonotype: The junction does not match germline at one end; this may be a read error. The genes are TRBV2 and TRBJ2-5; 7 bases line up with TRBD2. The CDR3 contains 15 residues. Per germline, CDR1 SNHLY and CDR2 FYNNEI. DNA of the CDR3: TGTGCCAGCAGTGTGGTATGGCGGGAGCAAGAGACGCAGTACTTC. It codes for CASSVVWREQETQYF.

The rearrangement uses TRBV4-3 and TRBJ1-2, with a weak D call TRBD1 (5 bases). Germline values: CDR1 LGHNA, CDR2 YSLEER. V lost 0 bases and J 6 bases, leaving 11 bases between the germline ends. This CDR3 has 14 amino acids. CDR3 coding DNA: TGCGCCAGCAGCCAAGATCGCAGGGATCATGGCTACACCTTC. It yields the protein CASSQDRRDHGYTF.

This clonotype was seen a handful of times. The chain is built from TRBV6-5 and TRBJ1-1; D is undetermined. Between the trimmed V and J ends, which lost 0 bases and 8 bases, there was a span of 7 bases. The CDR3 covers 12 residues. The germline V gene has CDR1 MNHEY and CDR2 SVGAGI. The CDR3 coding sequence is TGTGCCAGCAGTTACTCAGGAGGGGAAGCTTTCTTT. It codes for CASSYSGGEAFF.

This clonotype was counted at least ten times. The chain uses TRBV6-6 and TRBJ2-7; D may be TRBD1 or TRBD2 (5 bases each). V was trimmed by 6 bases and J by 3 bases, leaving 21 bases between them. This CDR3 region has 16 residues. The germline V gene encodes CDR1 MNHNY and CDR2 SVGAGI (reference sequence). This chain's CDR3 is CASSSLGDPPNYEQYF. The CDR3 nucleotides are TGTGCCAGCAGCTCACTTGGGGACCCGCCGAACTACGAGCAGTACTTC.

At least ten counts were recorded for this clonotype. This rearrangement joins TRBV4-1 to TRBJ1-1; TRBD1 agrees at 7 bases. Per germline, CDR1 MGHRA and CDR2 YSYEKL. This CDR3 has 18 amino acids. V lost 0 bases and J lost 0; bases outside the gene matches: 10. The CDR3: CASSQDLHRGEMNTEAFF. The CDR3 DNA sequence: TGCGCCAGCAGCCAAGATCTCCACAGGGGCGAGATGAACACTGAAGCTTTCTTT.